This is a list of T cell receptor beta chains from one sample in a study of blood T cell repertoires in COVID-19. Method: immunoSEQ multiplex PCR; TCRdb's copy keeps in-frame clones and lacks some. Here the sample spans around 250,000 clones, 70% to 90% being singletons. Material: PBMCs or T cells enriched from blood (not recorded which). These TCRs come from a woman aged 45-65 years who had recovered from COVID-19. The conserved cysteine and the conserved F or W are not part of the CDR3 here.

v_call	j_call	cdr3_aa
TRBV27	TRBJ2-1	ASSAGTGGFDEQF
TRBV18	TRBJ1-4	ASSSGTGDGGDEKLF
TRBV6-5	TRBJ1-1	ASSRGDGAF
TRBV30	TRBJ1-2	AWSAGDYGYT
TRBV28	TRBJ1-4	ASSSHNRYNEKLF
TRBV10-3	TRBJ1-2	AITPTGESGYT
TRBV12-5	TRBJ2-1	ASGFRGSSYNEQF
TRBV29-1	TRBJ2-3	SVGPGTSGIGDTQY
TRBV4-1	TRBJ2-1	ASSQNPGQGADEQF
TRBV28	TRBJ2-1	ASSLSHRGLNEQF
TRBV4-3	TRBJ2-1	ASSQALGLAGVYEQF
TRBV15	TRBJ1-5	ATSRDGQADQPQH
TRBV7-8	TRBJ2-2	ASSLSGYAGELF
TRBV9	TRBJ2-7	ASSGGQSYEQY
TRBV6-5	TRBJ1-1	ASSYGPGQAPGF
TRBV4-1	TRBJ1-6	ASSQDRVLVSPLH
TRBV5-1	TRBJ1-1	ASSFLTGENAEAF
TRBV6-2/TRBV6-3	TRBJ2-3	ASSYLTPGTDTQY
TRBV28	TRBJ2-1	ASSSDLAGGPYNEQF
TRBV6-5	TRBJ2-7	ASLPDRGHYEQY
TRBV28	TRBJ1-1	ASRRGAGGSEAF
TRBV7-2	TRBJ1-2	ASILGAGDYGYT
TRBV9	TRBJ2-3	ASSPQGAFGTDTQY
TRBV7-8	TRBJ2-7	ASSGRTASYSYEQY
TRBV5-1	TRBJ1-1	ASSLRPQGASTEAF
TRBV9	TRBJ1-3	ASSALGTVSGNTIY
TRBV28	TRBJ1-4	ASGSARTRSEKLF
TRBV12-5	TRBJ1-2	ASGWGGGYT
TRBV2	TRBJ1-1	ASSNKGQTNTEAF
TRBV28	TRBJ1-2	ASSFTRDGYT
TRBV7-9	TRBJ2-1	ASSLVKREGANEQF
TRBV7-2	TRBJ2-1	ASSLGLAGGTYTQF
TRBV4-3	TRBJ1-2	ASSQDPDKYGYT
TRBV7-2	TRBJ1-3	ASSTSGTNSGNTIY
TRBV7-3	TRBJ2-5	ASSLGLAEETQY
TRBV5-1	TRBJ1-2	ASSLEGRGYGCT
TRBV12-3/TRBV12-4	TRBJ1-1	ASSLGQGTEAF
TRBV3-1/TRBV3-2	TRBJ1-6	ASSQGGDSPLH
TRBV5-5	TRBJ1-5	ASSFSYGSNQPQH
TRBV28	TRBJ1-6	ASSLRVFGTGHH
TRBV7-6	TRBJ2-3	ASSLGGSGSFVDTQY
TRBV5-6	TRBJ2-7	ASSLGGLAGTYEQY
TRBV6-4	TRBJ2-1	ASHSNEQF
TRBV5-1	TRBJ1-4	ASRATGTANEKLF